Listed here are 18 T cell receptor beta chains from one sample, sequenced in a study of CD8 T cells in Susac syndrome. The RNA input was roughly 0.45 to 1 ug, and it was reverse transcribed with random hexamers. TCRdb passed the immunoSEQ multiplex PCR reads through MiXCR, listing each CDR3 protein once. The table includes some 220,000 distinct CDR3 sequences, 95% detected once. Material: CD4+ T cells from PBMCs. Receptor source: a human donor with multiple sclerosis.

A single count supports this clonotype. The chain employs TRBV27 and TRBJ2-5; the D is unclear. The CDR3 is 16 residues long. Germline V gene data show CDR1 as MNHEY and CDR2 as SMNVEV (reference sequence). V lost 1 base and J 2 bases, leaving 14 bases between the germline ends. The CDR3 nucleotides are TGTGCCAGCAGTTTATTGCCTCTCCCCCTTCAAGAGACCCAGTACTTC. Residues: CASSLLPLPLQETQYF.

The genes are TRBV18 and TRBJ2-7; perhaps TRBD2 as D (5 bases). V lost 6 bases to trimming and J lost 1 base, with 13 bases between them. The germline V gene has CDR1 KGHSH and CDR2 LQKENI. This CDR3 spans 14 amino acids. The CDR3 DNA reads TGTGCCAGCTCGCCTAGGGAGTTTTCCTACGAGCAGTACTTC. Translation gives CASSPREFSYEQYF.

The chain uses TRBV9 and TRBJ2-7; possibly TRBD1 or TRBD2 for D (6 bases each). Germline CDR1 SGDLS, CDR2 YYNGEE. Deletions cut 1 base from V and 5 bases from J, with 16 bases between. The CDR3 has 15 residues. This CDR3 is CASSVLQGGLDEQYF. The CDR3 DNA reads TGTGCCAGCAGCGTACTACAGGGAGGCCTAGACGAGCAGTACTTC.

The rearrangement uses TRBV3-1 and TRBJ2-1; D perhaps matches TRBD2 (6 bases). The CDR3 extends over 16 amino acids. Trimming cost V 5 bases and J 4 bases, with 18 bases left between them. Per the germline V gene, CDR1 is LGHDT and CDR2 is YNNKEL (reference sequence). CDR3 region: CASSSGLRSGYNEQFF. CDR3 nucleotide sequence: TGTGCCAGCAGCTCGGGACTCCGCTCGGGGTACAATGAGCAGTTCTTC.

The rearrangement links TRBV19 to TRBJ2-3; 8 nucleotides agree with TRBD2. This CDR3 region has 13 residues. Germline-derived CDR1 and CDR2 are LNHDA and SQIVND (reference sequence). The junction had 4 bases not matched to a gene; V was cut back by 9 bases and J by 2 bases. CDR3 amino acids: CASTLADTDTQYF. The CDR3 region has the DNA TGTGCCAGCACACTAGCGGACACAGATACGCAGTATTTT.

The chain couples TRBV18 to TRBJ1-2; 10 bases map to TRBD1. V was pared by 3 bases and J by 4 bases, with 8 bases of the junction left unmatched. Germline values: CDR1 KGHSH, CDR2 LQKENI. The CDR3 consists of 16 residues. CDR3 nucleotide sequence: TGTGCCAGCTCACCGCCCGGGACAGGGGCCCTCTATGGCTACACCTTC. Amino acids: CASSPPGTGALYGYTF.

V and J are TRBV7-9 and TRBJ2-6, with D uncertain. V lost 0 bases, J lost 2 bases, and 5 bases lay in between. Germline V gene data show CDR1 as SEHNR and CDR2 as FQNEAQ (reference sequence). This CDR3 is built from 15 residues. CDR3 loop: CASSLAQPGANVLTF. In nucleotides, the CDR3 is TGTGCCAGCAGCTTAGCGCAGCCTGGGGCCAACGTCCTGACTTTC. Complete variable domain (other parts from reference TRBV7-9 and TRBJ2-6): DTGVSQNPRHKITKRGQNVTFRCDPISEHNRLYWYRQTLGQGPEFLTYFQNEAQLEKSRLLSDRFSAERPKGSFSTLEIQRTEQGDSAMYLCASSLAQPGANVLTFGAGSRLTVL.

This chain links TRBV28 with TRBJ1-1; D not resolved. The length of the CDR3 is 13 residues. Germline V lookup: CDR1 MDHEN, CDR2 SYDVKM. Trimming removed 3 bases at V and 4 bases at J, with 9 bases between. The CDR3 sequence is CASSFVSVTEAFF. In nucleotides, the CDR3 is TGTGCCAGCAGTTTCGTATCGGTCACTGAAGCTTTCTTT.

V is TRBV2 and J is TRBJ2-5; no definite D call. The CDR3 is 12 residues long. Trimming removed 2 bases at V and 5 bases at J, with 6 bases between. CDR1 and CDR2 from the germline V gene are SNHLY and FYNNEI. The CDR3 bases are TGTGCCAGCAGTGAAACCTGGGAGACCCAGTACTTC. Translation gives CASSETWETQYF.

This sequence joins TRBV20-1 and TRBJ1-1; 8 nucleotides line up with TRBD1. V shed 5 bases and J 5 bases; nucleotides not matched to a gene: 4. CDR1 and CDR2 (germline): DFQATT, SNEGSKA (reference sequence). CDR3 length: 12 residues. CDR3 sequence (DNA): TGCAGTGCTCTTACAGGGGGAACTGAAGCTTTCTTT. Amino acids: CSALTGGTEAFF.

V and J are TRBV18 and TRBJ2-7; 7 positions agree with TRBD1. J was trimmed by 4 bases and V by 5 bases; bases with no gene match: 11. The CDR3 is 15 amino acids. Germline V CDR1 and CDR2: KGHSH, LQKENI. This CDR3 reads CASSVGQTSEYEQYF. In DNA form, the CDR3 reads TGTGCCAGCTCAGTGGGACAGACTTCGGAATACGAGCAGTACTTC. Variable domain in full (rest from reference TRBV18 and TRBJ2-7): NAGVMQNPRHLVRRRGQEARLRCSPMKGHSHVYWYRQLPEEGLKFMVYLQKENIIDESGMPKERFSAEFPKEGPSILRIQQVVRGDSAAYFCASSVGQTSEYEQYFGPGTRLTVT.

This clonotype appeared a single time. This sequence joins TRBV20-1 and TRBJ1-2, with TRBD1 as a possible D gene (5 bases). V lost 0 bases, J lost 8 bases, and 19 bases lay in between. The CDR3 contains 15 residues. The V gene's germline CDR1 is DFQATT and CDR2 SNEGSKA (reference sequence). In nucleotides, the CDR3 is TGCAGTGCTAGAGATCTTTCGGGGGTGTGGAGGGGCTACACCTTC. This gives the protein CSARDLSGVWRGYTF.

The chain is built from TRBV11-2 and TRBJ2-7; 10 bases are shared with TRBD1. This CDR3 comprises 15 residues. Trimming took 5 bases from V and 7 from J; bases not matched to a gene: 11. CDR1 SGHAT and CDR2 FQNNGV come from the germline V gene. This chain's CDR3 is CASSPPDRGFREQYF. As DNA, the CDR3 is TGTGCCAGCAGCCCCCCGGACAGGGGGTTTCGTGAGCAGTACTTC.

The rearrangement links TRBV29-1 to TRBJ2-7; D might be TRBD1 (6 bases). The CDR3 sequence is 13 residues long. Germline CDR1 is SQVTM and CDR2 is ANQGSEA. V was pared by 4 bases and J by 3 bases, with 13 bases between. CDR3 sequence (DNA): TGCAGCGTTGCCGACAGGCCCAACTACGAGCAGTACTTC. Translating it yields CSVADRPNYEQYF.

The chain couples TRBV18 to TRBJ2-1, with TRBD2 identical over 13 bases. Germline V gives CDR1 KGHSH, CDR2 LQKENI. The V segment lost 5 bases and the J segment 7 bases; nucleotides outside the gene matches: 8. CDR3 length: 16 amino acids. CDR3 protein: CASSTTGLAGRNEQFF. The CDR3 DNA reads TGTGCCAGCTCAACTACGGGACTAGCGGGGAGAAATGAGCAGTTCTTC.

The count of this clonotype is one. This chain uses TRBV6-5 with TRBJ2-7; no clear D gene. Germline CDR1 reads MNHEY; CDR2 reads SVGAGI. The V and J ends lost 6 bases and 0 bases respectively, with 12 bases between them. This CDR3 has 14 residues. The CDR3 reads CASSFAPPSYEQYF. The CDR3 region has the DNA TGTGCCAGCAGCTTCGCACCCCCCTCCTACGAGCAGTACTTC.

This clonotype was counted a single time. The V call is TRBV7-9, the J call TRBJ2-1; possible D gene TRBD1, 6 bases. The V end lost 2 bases, the J end lost 7 bases, and 15 bases lay between the germline ends. Germline lookup yields CDR1 SEHNR and CDR2 FQNEAQ (reference sequence). The CDR3 covers 15 residues. This CDR3 is CASSLKTGRGNEQFF. The CDR3, as DNA: TGTGCCAGCAGCTTAAAAACGGGAAGGGGGAATGAGCAGTTCTTC.

V usage is TRBV5-4 and J usage is TRBJ2-6; TRBD1 might be the D (6 bases). CDR3 size: 15 residues. The germline V and J ends were trimmed by 3 bases and 2 bases, with 9 bases remaining between them. CDR1 SGHNT and CDR2 YYREEE come from the germline V gene (reference sequence). In DNA, the CDR3 is TGTGCCAGCAGCTCCTACAGGGCTGGGGCCAACGTCCTGACTTTC. This codes for CASSSYRAGANVLTF. Variable domain in full (rest from reference TRBV5-4 and TRBJ2-6): ETGVTQSPTHLIKTRGQQVTLRCSSQSGHNTVSWYQQALGQGPQFIFQYYREEENGRGNFPPRFSGLQFPNYSSELNVNALELDDSALYLCASSSYRAGANVLTFGAGSRLTVL.